The 5 T cell receptor beta chains given below trace back to one sample, sequenced in a study of OX40 agonist ivuxolimab in advanced cancers. The method was immunoSEQ multiplex PCR; TCRdb's version includes in-frame clones alone and lacks a portion of them. Of 35,000 or so clones listed, roughly nine tenths are singletons. Here the sequenced sample was CD4+ or CD8+ T cells sorted from blood, taken in a trial of the OX40 agonist ivuxolimab. The source is an adult with an advanced solid tumor such as melanoma, head and neck, liver or kidney cancer.

Written as DNA, the CDR3 is TGTGCCAGCAGCGCCGGGGGGGCCTCCTACAATGAGCAGTTCTTC. Its translation: CASSAGGASYNEQFF. The chain carries TRBV9 and TRBJ2-1, with 8 bases identical to TRBD2. CDR3 length: 15 residues. Losses at the gene ends were 3 bases for V and 0 bases for J; bases not matched to a gene: 2. Germline V lookup: CDR1 SGDLS, CDR2 YYNGEE.

The J gene is TRBJ2-7, the V gene TRBV5-6; the match to TRBD2 covers 14 bases. This CDR3 spans 16 amino acids. Germline V gene lookup returns CDR1 SGHDT and CDR2 YYEEEE. The trim removed 7 bases at V and 2 bases at J, leaving 8 bases unmatched. The DNA of the CDR3 is TGTGCCAGCTTCGGACTAGCGGGGGGCCTCACCTACGAGCAGTACTTC. Protein product: CASFGLAGGLTYEQYF. Complete variable domain (other parts from reference TRBV5-6 and TRBJ2-7): DAGVTQSPTHLIKTRGQQVTLRCSPKSGHDTVSWYQQALGQGPQFIFQYYEEEERQRGNFPDRFSGHQFPNYSSELNVNALLLGDSALYLCASFGLAGGLTYEQYFGPGTRLTVT.

The V call is TRBV4-1, the J call TRBJ2-7; maybe TRBD2 (6 bases). The CDR3 is 13 amino acids. Trimming removed 4 bases from V and 1 base from J, with 8 bases in between. The germline V gene has CDR1 MGHRA and CDR2 YSYEKL. The CDR3 region is CASSREVSYEQYF. The CDR3 DNA sequence: TGCGCCAGCAGCCGGGAGGTGTCCTACGAGCAGTACTTC.

The genes are TRBV5-1 and TRBJ2-1, with unresolved D. CDR1 is SGHRS, CDR2 YFSETQ, per germline. This CDR3 region has 16 residues. Trimming took 0 bases from V and 0 from J, leaving 10 bases between them. CDR3 sequence reads: CASSLEQVSSYNEQFF. In DNA form, the CDR3 reads TGCGCCAGCAGCTTGGAGCAGGTGAGCTCCTACAATGAGCAGTTCTTC. Using reference TRBV5-1 and TRBJ2-1 for the parts outside the CDR3, the full variable domain is KAGVTQTPRYLIKTRGQQVTLSCSPISGHRSVSWYQQTPGQGLQFLFEYFSETQRNKGNFPGRFSGRQFSNSRSEMNVSTLELGDSALYLCASSLEQVSSYNEQFFGPGTRLTVL.

This rearrangement joins TRBV6-1 to TRBJ1-1, with a possible D match to TRBD1 (5 bases). V lost 2 bases, J lost 3 bases, and 13 bases lay in between. Germline V gives CDR1 MNHNS, CDR2 SASEGT. CDR3 size: 15 residues. The chain's CDR3 is CASSESVRADTEAFF. CDR3 nucleotides: TGTGCCAGCAGTGAATCGGTCAGGGCGGACACTGAAGCTTTCTTT.